One sample yielded the 7 T cell receptor beta chains listed below, sequenced in a study of cytomegalovirus exposure and HLA in healthy donors. Primers included in the PCR were 60 Vbeta and 13 Jbeta primers. Method: immunoSEQ multiplex PCR; TCRdb's copy keeps in-frame clones and lacks some. The sample shows around 200,000 clones, around 83% of them seen only once. Material for sequencing was PBMCs. The receptor source for this set is a man aged 50 to 60 in good health and CMV-seronegative.

The J gene is TRBJ1-3, the V gene TRBV28, with no clear D. V was shortened by 2 bases and J by 4 bases, with 9 bases between the two germline ends. Per the germline V gene, CDR1 is MDHEN and CDR2 is SYDVKM. The CDR3 sequence is 14 residues long. The CDR3 nucleotides are TGTGCCAGCAGTTTAGGCCCACCCGGAAACACCATATATTTT. Translated: CASSLGPPGNTIYF.

The V call is TRBV6-6, the J call TRBJ2-3; 8 nucleotides line up with TRBD2. Trimming at V came to 5 bases and at J to 8 bases, leaving 12 bases not matched to a gene. The germline CDR1 and CDR2 sequences are MNHNY and SVGAGI (reference sequence). This CDR3 spans 15 amino acids. The CDR3 nucleotides are TGTGCCAGCAGTGGGGCGCAAGCGGGAGAGGGTACGCAGTATTTT. Its protein is CASSGAQAGEGTQYF.

V usage is TRBV21-1 and J usage is TRBJ2-7; the D segment call TRBD1 is taken from the table without a DNA check. TRBV21-1 is classified as a pseudogene. The CDR3 is 15 amino acids. CDR3 DNA sequence: TGTGCCAGCAGCACCACCCACAGGGGGCACTACGAGCAGTACTTC. The encoded protein is CASSTTHRGHYEQYF.

Worth noting for this clone: Distinct nucleotide sequences in the sample also encode this CDR3. The chain is built from TRBV6-5 and TRBJ1-1, with D maybe TRBD1 (5 bases). This CDR3 region has 15 residues. The V gene lost 0 bases and the J gene lost 0 bases, with 8 bases spanning the gap. Germline V gene lookup returns CDR1 MNHEY and CDR2 SVGAGI. DNA of the CDR3: TGTGCCAGCAGTTACTCGCCAGGGATGAACACTGAAGCTTTCTTT. Its protein is CASSYSPGMNTEAFF.

This sequence joins TRBV21-1 and TRBJ1-5. TRBV21-1 is flagged as a pseudogene. The CDR3 sequence is 15 residues long. This chain's CDR3 is CASSVLNTRNQPQHF. For the CDR3, the DNA is TGTGCCAGCAGCGTTCTGAATACTCGCAATCAGCCCCAGCATTTT.

Written as DNA, the CDR3 is TGTGCCAGCAGCTTCGGCGGGACGGGAATCTATGGCTACACCTTC. Translation: CASSFGGTGIYGYTF. The chain is built from TRBV7-2 and TRBJ1-2; a weak D match, TRBD1 (5 bases). The V end lost 3 bases, the J end lost 4 bases, and 15 bases lay between the germline ends. Germline CDR1 SGHTA, CDR2 FQGNSA. This CDR3 contains 15 residues.

This clone has only one observation. The V and J genes are TRBV28 and TRBJ2-7; D may be TRBD1 (6 bases). This CDR3 is built from 15 residues. Trimming took off 6 bases at V and 3 bases at J, with 18 bases between the two ends. Germline-derived CDR1 and CDR2 are MDHEN and SYDVKM. The DNA of the CDR3 is TGTGCCAGCAGCCACGGGCAGGGGATTTACTACGAGCAGTACTTC. Translation gives CASSHGQGIYYEQYF.